The clone carrying this T cell receptor beta chain was seen many times. The authors amplified TCR beta CDR3 regions, and they did so from RNA transcripts for repertoire sequencing. Investigators did first-round RT-PCR with HTBI primers, then second-round multiplex PCR. TCRdb redid the calling of the multiplex PCR reads with MiXCR, one entry per CDR3 protein. This sample carries about 410,000 distinct CDR3 sequences, 15% to 20% of them seen once, and the ten largest clones take roughly 1.5%. The sample belongs to a study of Graves' ophthalmopathy and Graves' hyperthyroidism. The CDR3 has 12 amino acids. The germline CDR1 and CDR2 sequences are MDHEN and SYDVKM. V was clipped by 7 bases and J by 4 bases, with 11 bases between them.

The TCR was taken from a woman under 30 with Graves' ophthalmopathy. The V and J genes are TRBV28 and TRBJ2-7; D unclear. Specimen: peripheral blood. This chain's CDR3 is CASIGRTYEQYF. The CDR3 coding sequence is TGTGCCAGCATAGGCAGGACGTACGAGCAGTACTTC.